The T cell receptor beta chain under discussion was sequenced for a study of TIL therapy for anti-PD-1-resistant metastatic lung cancer. Study context: Progressing patients received lymphodepletion, expanded TIL infusion and IL-2. Median tumor PD-L1 proportion score was 6%. By whole-exome sequencing, median non-synonymous tumor mutation burden was approximately 1.4 mutations per megabase. Findings and caveats of the study: This highly selected cohort may not generalize to typical lung cancer patients.

The time point here: pre-treatment sample, taken before nivolumab and TIL therapy. About this clone itself: As yet, its antigen is unknown.

Sequencing used immunoSEQ v3. Clones were read by immunoSEQ multiplex PCR, and TCRdb kept only the in-frame ones, dropping some. The sample records 55,000 to 70,000 clones, roughly 91% being singletons. Sequenced material: blood, taken at baseline. This TCR came from a person aged 25-79 years with non-small cell lung cancer.

CDR3 coding DNA: TGTGCCAGTACCCGGGACTTGAGACAGAGCTATGGCTACACCTTC. This sequence encodes CASTRDLRQSYGYTF. The chain joins TRBV19 to TRBJ1-2, with a possible D match to TRBD1 (5 bases). There are 15 residues in the CDR3. From germline, CDR1 is LNHDA and CDR2 SQIVND (reference sequence). V was clipped by 7 bases and J by 4 bases, with 19 bases between them.